The rows below give T cell receptor beta chains drawn from one sample of a study of T-cell memory formation after mild COVID-19. Using its own MiXCR run on the 5' RACE reads, TCRdb lists one record per CDR3 protein. The sample has some 300,000 distinct CDR3 sequences, 20% to 25% seen once. Sequenced sample: PBMCs or a T cell subset sorted from them (not recorded which). These receptor sequences come from a man aged 18 to 35 who had mild COVID-19 (a few samples of this study predate the infection). Cell type and time point are not known. The CDR3 runs from the conserved cysteine through the conserved F or W. Fields, in order: clone size, J gene, V gene, D gene, CDR3 DNA, CDR3 protein. The D gene is left open where the match is weak. For some rows the clone size is stated as once, few or many, or as a class when expanded; others skip it.

>NA|TRBJ2-3|TRBV24-1|TRBD2
TGTGCCACCAGCGCTACTAAGGGACTAGCGGGGAGCACAGATACGCAGTATTTT
CATSATKGLAGSTDTQYF
>NA|TRBJ1-4|TRBV15|NA
TGTGCCACCAGCAGGCAGTCCTCTGAGGCTAATGAAAAACTGTTTTTT
CATSRQSSEANEKLFF
>NA|TRBJ2-7|TRBV4-3|NA
TGCGCCAGCAGCCCGCGGCCCGACGGGAAACTCTACGAGCAGTACTTC
CASSPRPDGKLYEQYF
>few|TRBJ2-1|TRBV6-5|NA
TGTGCCAGCAGTTACTCGGCTTCGTTCAATGAGCAGTTCTTC
CASSYSASFNEQFF
>many|TRBJ2-2|TRBV20-1|NA
TGCAGTGCCTCTAACCCCACCGGGGAGCTGTTTTTT
CSASNPTGELFF
>few|TRBJ1-5|TRBV5-4|TRBD1
TGTGCCAGCCGTTTCAGGACAGGCTACGCGGCGGGTCAGCCCCAGCATTTT
CASRFRTGYAAGQPQHF
>few|TRBJ1-3|TRBV20-1|NA
TGCAGTGCTAGAGATCTGGGAGGGTTGGGAAACACCATATATTTT
CSARDLGGLGNTIYF
>NA|TRBJ2-7|TRBV10-2|NA
TGCGCCAGCAGCCAAGTTTTGTCTGAACAGTACTTC
CASSQVLSEQYF
>NA|TRBJ1-6|TRBV7-3|TRBD1
TGTGCCAGCAGCCCAACCGGGACAGGGGACTCACCCCTCCACTTT
CASSPTGTGDSPLHF
>NA|TRBJ2-1|TRBV7-8|NA
TGTGCCAGCAGCGCCCAGAGTGCGGGGTACAATGAGCAGTTCTTC
CASSAQSAGYNEQFF
>NA|TRBJ1-4|TRBV7-2|NA
TGTGCCAGCAGCCCGCGACTGCATCTTACAACTAATGAAAAACTGTTTTTT
CASSPRLHLTTNEKLFF
>NA|TRBJ2-3|TRBV7-3|NA
TGTGCCAGCAGCCGCGGACTATTTAGCACAGATACGCAGTATTTT
CASSRGLFSTDTQYF
>NA|TRBJ2-2|TRBV30|TRBD1
TGTGCCTGGGACAGGGATAACGGGGAGCTGTTTTTT
CAWDRDNGELFF
>once|TRBJ2-7|TRBV6-2/TRBV6-3|NA
TGTGCCAGCAGCCCAGGGGCGGGACCCTACTTC
CASSPGAGPYF
>many|TRBJ2-2|TRBV12-5|NA
TGTGCTAGTGGTCCCGGGGCTATGACCGGGGAGCTGTTTTTT
CASGPGAMTGELFF
>few|TRBJ2-3|TRBV2|TRBD1
TGTGCCAGCAGTCTCGGGACAGGGGTCACAGATACGCAGTATTTT
CASSLGTGVTDTQYF
>once|TRBJ1-1|TRBV12-3/TRBV12-4|TRBD1
TGTGCCAGCAGGTGGACAGGGGTTACGGACACTGAAGCTTTCTTT
CASRWTGVTDTEAFF
>NA|TRBJ2-2|TRBV7-2|TRBD2
TGTGCCAGCAGCTCCGGTACGGGGGGTCCCCCCGGGGAGCTGTTTTTT
CASSSGTGGPPGELFF
>NA|TRBJ1-3|TRBV7-9|TRBD1
TGTGCCAGCAGCTATGGACAGGCCAACACCATATATTTT
CASSYGQANTIYF
>few|TRBJ2-3|TRBV12-3/TRBV12-4|NA
TGTGCCAGCAGTTCAGGGTCAGGAGATACGCAGTATTTT
CASSSGSGDTQYF
>few|TRBJ1-6|TRBV20-1|TRBD1
TGCAGTGCCACTAGGACAGGGGTACCACGGTGGTCACCCCTCCACTTT
CSATRTGVPRWSPLHF
>NA|TRBJ1-1|TRBV7-9|NA
TGTGCCAGCAGCCCCAGGGACATGAACACTGAAGCTTTCTTT
CASSPRDMNTEAFF
>few|TRBJ1-6|TRBV20-1|NA
TGCAGTGCTAGAGTACCAGGGCCCGGGAGCACACCCCTCCACTTT
CSARVPGPGSTPLHF
>NA|TRBJ1-5|TRBV20-1|NA
TGCAGTGCCCTCAAGACCCGCAATCAGCCCCAGCATTTT
CSALKTRNQPQHF
>few|TRBJ1-1|TRBV29-1|TRBD1
TGCAGCGTCAGAGGACAGGGAAACACTGAAGCTTTCTTT
CSVRGQGNTEAFF
>few|TRBJ2-2|TRBV11-2|TRBD2
TGTGCCAGCACCCAGCGGGGGGCGATCACCGGGGAGCTGTTTTTT
CASTQRGAITGELFF
>NA|TRBJ2-1|TRBV9|NA
TGTGCCAGCAGCGTAGGTCAAGGAGGGGGCCTCTACAATGAGCAGTTCTTC
CASSVGQGGGLYNEQFF
>NA|TRBJ2-1|TRBV4-2|NA
TGTGCCAGCAGCCAAGAAGCGAGATTTAAGGTGCTAGCGAGCTACAATGAGCAGTTCTTC
CASSQEARFKVLASYNEQFF
>NA|TRBJ2-7|TRBV2|TRBD1
TGTGCCAGCAGTGGGGGACAGGGGCCGTACGAGCAGTACTTC
CASSGGQGPYEQYF
>NA|TRBJ2-2|TRBV7-2|TRBD1
TGTGCCAGCAGCTTAGCCCAGGGGGACGGGGAGCTGTTTTTT
CASSLAQGDGELFF
>many|TRBJ2-1|TRBV5-1|NA
TGCGCCAGCAGTCAACGGCGTCCGGGGGGCGACTGGGGGGATGAGCAGTTCTTC
CASSQRRPGGDWGDEQFF
>few|TRBJ2-1|TRBV5-6|NA
TGTGCCAGCAGCTTCCGGGACGCGTGGGATGAGCAGTTCTTC
CASSFRDAWDEQFF
>few|TRBJ1-5|TRBV2|NA
TGTGCCAGCAGGCGGGGGGGCAGCAATCAGCCCCAGCATTTT
CASRRGGSNQPQHF
>few|TRBJ2-3|TRBV7-9|TRBD2
TGTGCCAGCAGCTTAGCGGGGGCTAGCGGGGGGTTCACAGATACGCAGTATTTT
CASSLAGASGGFTDTQYF
>many|TRBJ2-2|TRBV6-5|NA
TGTGCCAGCAGTCTCATCGGACGGAAGCGCACCGGGGAGCTGTTTTTT
CASSLIGRKRTGELFF
>NA|TRBJ1-5|TRBV6-6|NA
TGTGCCAGCAGCGAGCCCGGGAATCAGCCCCAGCATTTT
CASSEPGNQPQHF
>NA|TRBJ2-1|TRBV12-3/TRBV12-4|NA
TGTGCCAGCAGTCAGGGGCGCAGGGGCTATGAGCAGTTCTTC
CASSQGRRGYEQFF
>few|TRBJ1-2|TRBV7-9|NA
TGTGCCAGCAGCCAGATTAACTATGGCTACACCTTC
CASSQINYGYTF
>NA|TRBJ1-1|TRBV19|TRBD1
TGTGCCAGTAGCTCGACAGGGTCGTACACTGAAGCTTTCTTT
CASSSTGSYTEAFF
>NA|TRBJ2-5|TRBV6-5|TRBD2
TGTGCCAGCAGTTACTCAGGGACTAGCGGGACAGAGACCCAGTACTTC
CASSYSGTSGTETQYF
>many|TRBJ1-2|TRBV2|NA
TGTGCCACCCAAGGTGGGGGCTACTATGGCTACACCTTC
CATQGGGYYGYTF
>NA|TRBJ2-4|TRBV11-2|NA
TGTGCCAGCAGCTTAGATCTGTACCAGCGGCGCATTCAGTACTTC
CASSLDLYQRRIQYF
>NA|TRBJ2-5|TRBV9|NA
TGTGCCAGCAGCGACCTGGGGGGCCCGTACGAGACCCAGTACTTC
CASSDLGGPYETQYF
>once|TRBJ2-1|TRBV15|NA
TGTGCCACCAGCAGAGATCTTGTACAGGGTGACCGGAATGAGCAGTTCTTC
CATSRDLVQGDRNEQFF
>few|TRBJ1-6|TRBV7-9|NA
TGTGCCAGCAGCCTAAGGGAGGGACCCCATTCACCCCTCCACTTT
CASSLREGPHSPLHF